The 27 T cell receptor beta chains listed next were all sequenced from one sample in a study of cytomegalovirus exposure and HLA in healthy donors. Use of 60 Vbeta and 13 Jbeta primers characterized the PCR. Profiled with immunoSEQ multiplex PCR; TCRdb holds only in-frame clones, not every one. The table shows 100,000 to 150,000 clones, with roughly 73% occurring only once. The specimen sequenced was PBMCs. The receptors derive from a man aged 55-75 years in good health and CMV-seropositive.

CDR3 region: CASSLRVNYGYTF. The CDR3 DNA reads as TGTGCCAGCAGCCTCAGGGTTAACTATGGCTACACCTTC. V is TRBV11-2 and J is TRBJ1-2, with D possibly being TRBD1 (5 bases). The CDR3 totals 13 residues. V shed 5 bases and J shed 1 base, with 8 bases lying between them. Per germline, CDR1 SGHAT and CDR2 FQNNGV.

The chain joins TRBV2 to TRBJ2-2; D not resolved. Trimming took 6 bases from V and 3 from J, leaving 5 bases between them. This CDR3 is built from 12 residues. The germline V gene has CDR1 SNHLY and CDR2 FYNNEI. This CDR3 reads CASRTYTGELFF. CDR3 coding DNA: TGTGCCAGCAGGACTTACACCGGGGAGCTGTTTTTT.

This clone was picked up a small number of times. The DNA of the CDR3 is TGCGCCAGCAGCCCCCGGGACAGCCTAGGGGCAACTAATGAAAAACTGTTTTTT. It is translated as CASSPRDSLGATNEKLFF. J is TRBJ1-4 and V is TRBV4-1, with 7 bases that match TRBD1. This CDR3 region has 18 residues. J lost 0 bases, V lost 4 bases, and 11 bases had no gene match. CDR1 and CDR2 from the germline V gene are MGHRA and YSYEKL.

The chain recombines TRBV28 with TRBJ1-5, with D perhaps matching TRBD1 (6 bases). This CDR3 has 16 residues. Germline V gene data show CDR1 as MDHEN and CDR2 as SYDVKM. V dropped 6 bases and J dropped 3 bases, with 18 bases sitting between them. The DNA of the CDR3 is TGTGCCAGCAGCCATGGGGGGGCGCGAGTCAATCAGCCCCAGCATTTT. Translating it yields CASSHGGARVNQPQHF.

This chain links TRBV27 with TRBJ1-5; D gene unclear. The V gene's germline CDR1 is MNHEY and CDR2 SMNVEV (reference sequence). V lost 1 base and J lost 7, with 8 bases in between. The CDR3 length is 13 residues. In DNA, the CDR3 is TGTGCCAGCAGTTTATTCTTTCCCCAGCCCCAGCATTTT. This codes for CASSLFFPQPQHF.

The J gene is TRBJ2-5, the V gene TRBV5-4; 8 positions agree with TRBD2. This CDR3 comprises 15 residues. Per germline, CDR1 SGHNT and CDR2 YYREEE (reference sequence). V shed 2 bases, J shed 0 bases, and the junction held 3 bases outside the gene matches. In nucleotides, the CDR3 is TGTGCCAGCAGCTTTAAAGCGGGGGACCAAGAGACCCAGTACTTC. Translated: CASSFKAGDQETQYF.

The V and J genes are TRBV2 and TRBJ1-2, with D uncertain. Trimming left V 6 bases short and J 6 bases short, with 14 bases between. CDR1 and CDR2 (germline): SNHLY, FYNNEI. The CDR3 has 13 residues. This chain's CDR3 is CASRGVSGNGYTF. The CDR3 coding sequence is TGTGCCAGCAGGGGAGTTTCTGGGAATGGCTACACCTTC.

The rearrangement links TRBV28 to TRBJ1-2; D gene ambiguous. The CDR3 is made up of 11 amino acids. Trimming pared 6 bases from V and 3 bases from J, leaving 5 bases between. CDR1 is MDHEN, CDR2 SYDVKM, per germline. CDR3 loop: CASRSYYGYTF. The CDR3, as DNA: TGTGCCAGCAGATCCTACTATGGCTACACCTTC.

The rearrangement uses TRBV4-2 and TRBJ1-1, with D uncertain. The CDR3 spans 18 residues. The V gene's germline CDR1 is LGHNA and CDR2 YNFKEQ. Trimming stripped 0 bases from V and 7 bases from J, with 24 bases between. CDR3 DNA: TGTGCCAGCAGCCAAGATGGTGACGACACCCGCAGAATCGGTGAAGCTTTCTTT. It translates to CASSQDGDDTRRIGEAFF.

The V gene is TRBV4-1, the J gene TRBJ1-2; 7 bases are shared with TRBD1. Germline CDR1 reads MGHRA; CDR2 reads YSYEKL. With 2 bases clipped from V and 3 bases from J, the junction kept 6 bases outside the gene matches. The length of the CDR3 is 15 residues. The CDR3 nucleotides are TGCGCCAGCAGCCAAAACGAGGGGGCGGACTATGGCTACACCTTC. The encoded protein is CASSQNEGADYGYTF.

This clone appeared once. This rearrangement joins TRBV30 to TRBJ2-7; 10 bases map to TRBD2. The germline CDR1 and CDR2 sequences are GTSNPN and SVGIG (reference sequence). This CDR3 is built from 13 residues. The ends lost 8 bases at V and 3 bases at J; junction bases unmatched: 7. Here the CDR3 DNA reads TGTGCCGGAACTAGCGGGACTGACTACGAGCAGTACTTC. Translation gives CAGTSGTDYEQYF.

The chain carries TRBV11-2 and TRBJ2-1; possible D gene TRBD2, 7 bases. Germline CDR1 and CDR2: SGHAT and FQNNGV. This CDR3 region has 15 residues. Trimming pared 0 bases from V and 7 bases from J, leaving 13 bases between. The CDR3 here is CASSLEWGGRNEQFF. The CDR3 nucleotides are TGTGCCAGCAGCTTAGAGTGGGGGGGCCGTAATGAGCAGTTCTTC. Complete variable domain (other parts from reference TRBV11-2 and TRBJ2-1): EAGVAQSPRYKIIEKRQSVAFWCNPISGHATLYWYQQILGQGPKLLIQFQNNGVVDDSQLPKDRFSAERLKGVDSTLKIQPAKLEDSAVYLCASSLEWGGRNEQFFGPGTRLTVL.

The sample holds a few counts of this clone. This chain uses TRBV5-4 with TRBJ1-1, with D maybe TRBD1 (6 bases). Germline V lookup: CDR1 SGHNT, CDR2 YYREEE (reference sequence). This CDR3 has 16 residues. Trimming left V 3 bases short and J 3 bases short, with 18 bases between. Here the CDR3 DNA reads TGTGCCAGCAGCTCTCGATATTCTTACAGGGACACTGAAGCTTTCTTT. This codes for CASSSRYSYRDTEAFF.

V is TRBV27 and J is TRBJ1-2; D is uncertain. The length of the CDR3 is 13 residues. V lost 3 bases and J 2 bases, leaving 7 bases between the germline ends. Germline V CDR1 and CDR2: MNHEY, SMNVEV (reference sequence). The CDR3 spells CASSLGTNYGYTF. CDR3 nucleotide sequence: TGTGCCAGCAGTTTGGGCACCAACTATGGCTACACCTTC.

The rearrangement uses TRBV5-6 and TRBJ1-2; no clear D. V was trimmed by 1 base and J by 4 bases, leaving 11 bases between them. The germline gives CDR1 SGHDT, CDR2 YYEEEE. The CDR3 spans 14 residues. The CDR3 nucleotides are TGTGCCAGCAGCTTGAACAGATTCATCTATGGCTACACCTTC. This sequence encodes CASSLNRFIYGYTF.

The V call is TRBV5-1, the J call TRBJ2-7; TRBD1 aligns across 8 bases. The CDR3 is made up of 16 amino acids. V lost 3 bases and J lost 6; bases outside the gene matches: 14. Germline V CDR1 and CDR2: SGHRS, YFSETQ. The CDR3 protein is CASSSGLAGGLSEQYF. The DNA of the CDR3 is TGCGCCAGCAGCTCGGGCCTTGCAGGGGGCCTGAGCGAGCAGTACTTC.

The chain carries TRBV30 and TRBJ2-3, with D maybe TRBD1 (6 bases). V was cut by 2 bases and J by 5 bases, with 8 bases left in between. This CDR3 contains 12 residues. Germline V CDR1 and CDR2: GTSNPN, SVGIG (reference sequence). Written as DNA, the CDR3 is TGTGCCTGGAGTCAAGGGGGAGATACGCAGTATTTT. It specifies CAWSQGGDTQYF. Looking up the rest from reference TRBV30 and TRBJ2-3 gives the full variable domain: SQTIHQWPATLVQPVGSPLSLECTVEGTSNPNLYWYRQAAGRGLQLLFYSVGIGQISSEVPQNLSASRPQDRQFILSSKKLLLSDSGFYLCAWSQGGDTQYFGPGTRLTVL.

The CDR3 region is CASSSLTGELFF. The CDR3 DNA sequence: TGTGCCAGCAGCTCCCTCACCGGGGAGCTGTTTTTT. The rearrangement links TRBV7-9 to TRBJ2-2; unclear D gene. V lost 4 bases to trimming and J lost 4 bases, with 4 bases between them. The CDR3 is 12 amino acids. Per the germline V gene, CDR1 is SEHNR and CDR2 is FQNEAQ (reference sequence).

This chain's CDR3 is CASSRLAGNLNEQFF. The DNA of the CDR3 is TGTGCCAGCAGTCGCCTAGCGGGCAACCTCAATGAGCAGTTCTTC. J is TRBJ2-1 and V is TRBV28, with 8 bases identical to TRBD2. Germline lookup yields CDR1 MDHEN and CDR2 SYDVKM. This CDR3 is built from 15 residues. Trimming cost V 5 bases and J 6 bases; bases outside gene matches: 9.

The gene calls are TRBV2 and TRBJ1-6, with 9 bases fitting TRBD1. The CDR3 sequence is 14 residues long. Germline values: CDR1 SNHLY, CDR2 FYNNEI. The V gene end was trimmed by 9 bases and the J gene end by 7 bases; junction bases not matched to a gene: 7. For the CDR3, the DNA is TGTGCCAGTTTTAACAGGGGGCGCAATTCACCCCTCCACTTT. It yields the protein CASFNRGRNSPLHF.

J is TRBJ2-5 and V is TRBV28, with D hard to call. The closer fit of TRBJ2-7 to the DNA end suggests the J call may be wrong. The CDR3 runs 11 residues. Germline V gene lookup returns CDR1 MDHEN and CDR2 SYDVKM. CDR3 amino acids: CASSRPYEQYF. The CDR3 nucleotides are TGTGCCAGCAGTCGCCCCTACGAGCAGTACTTC.

V usage is TRBV6-5 and J usage is TRBJ1-5; 8 positions agree with TRBD1. The trim removed 5 bases at V and 9 bases at J, leaving 9 bases unmatched. The length of the CDR3 is 14 residues. Germline loops: CDR1 MNHEY, CDR2 SVGAGI. The CDR3 region is CASSAQGVGVPQHF. The CDR3 bases are TGTGCCAGCAGTGCACAGGGGGTTGGGGTGCCCCAGCATTTT.

The chain recombines TRBV18 with TRBJ1-6; 7 bases map to TRBD1. After removal of 2 bases from V and 2 bases from J, the junction contained 9 bases not matched to a gene. This CDR3 region has 18 residues. Germline V CDR1 and CDR2: KGHSH, LQKENI. As DNA, the CDR3 is TGTGCCAGCTCACCAGAGGGGGCGATCACCCCCTATAATTCACCCCTCCACTTT. Translating gives CASSPEGAITPYNSPLHF.

The rearrangement joins TRBV19 to TRBJ1-5; weak D call: TRBD1 (6 bases). Germline V gene lookup returns CDR1 LNHDA and CDR2 SQIVND (reference sequence). V shed 4 bases and J shed 5 bases, with 12 bases lying between them. This CDR3 contains 14 residues. CDR3 loop: CASSRGQVDQPQHF. The CDR3 coding sequence is TGTGCCAGTAGTAGGGGGCAGGTCGATCAGCCCCAGCATTTT.

The chain is built from TRBV28 and TRBJ1-1; D ambiguous. The CDR3 consists of 13 residues. V shed 6 bases and J shed 3 bases, with 11 bases lying between them. Germline V gene lookup returns CDR1 MDHEN and CDR2 SYDVKM. Here the CDR3 reads CASRPTVYTEAFF. For the CDR3, the DNA is TGTGCCAGCAGACCAACAGTATACACTGAAGCTTTCTTT.

V and J are TRBV28 and TRBJ2-1; unclear D gene. The CDR3 extends over 15 amino acids. Germline CDR1 is MDHEN and CDR2 is SYDVKM. Trimming cost V 2 bases and J 0 bases, with 8 bases left between them. CDR3 region: CASSLPISSYNEQFF. The CDR3 DNA reads TGTGCCAGCAGTTTACCCATCAGCTCCTACAATGAGCAGTTCTTC.

The count of this clone is one. J is TRBJ2-5 and V is TRBV5-1, with 8 bases that match TRBD2. CDR3 length equals 16 residues. The germline V gene has CDR1 SGHRS and CDR2 YFSETQ. The V segment lost 1 base and the J segment 4 bases; nucleotides outside the gene matches: 9. DNA for the CDR3: TGCGCCAGCAGCTTGACGGGGGGGCCTCGGGGAGAGACCCAGTACTTC. It translates to CASSLTGGPRGETQYF.